Each of the 25 T cell receptor beta chains below was sequenced from the same sample in a study of OX40 agonist ivuxolimab in advanced cancers. Here immunoSEQ multiplex PCR was the method, and the copy in TCRdb shows in-frame clones only, minus some. The table shows around 62,000 clones, with about 88% occurring only once. Specimen: CD4+ or CD8+ T cells sorted from blood, collected in a trial of the OX40 agonist ivuxolimab. The receptor set was obtained from an adult with an advanced solid tumor such as melanoma, head and neck, liver or kidney cancer.

This clone has a single count. The chain recombines TRBV11-3 with TRBJ2-7, with 8 bases aligning to TRBD1. The length of the CDR3 is 13 residues. V lost 5 bases, J lost 3 bases, and 3 bases stayed unmatched. Germline V gene data show CDR1 as SGHNT and CDR2 as YENEEA. This CDR3 reads CASSKDRGYEQYF. CDR3 DNA sequence: TGTGCCAGCAGCAAAGACAGGGGCTACGAGCAGTACTTC. Complete variable domain (other parts from reference TRBV11-3 and TRBJ2-7): EAGVVQSPRYKIIEKKQPVAFWCNPISGHNTLYWYLQNLGQGPELLIRYENEEAVDDSQLPKDRFSAERLKGVDSTLKIQPAELGDSAVYLCASSKDRGYEQYFGPGTRLTVT.

The genes are TRBV4-2 and TRBJ2-5, with D hard to call. Germline V gives CDR1 LGHNA, CDR2 YNFKEQ. CDR3 size: 13 residues. The V and J ends lost 2 bases and 5 bases respectively, with 9 bases between them. The CDR3: CASSQSHGETQYF. The CDR3 coding sequence is TGTGCCAGCAGCCAATCACATGGGGAGACCCAGTACTTC.

This clone came up a few times. The V gene is TRBV29-1, the J gene TRBJ2-5; D possibly uses TRBD1 or TRBD2 (5 bases each). The CDR3 sequence is 12 residues long. Between the trimmed V and J ends, which lost 4 bases and 2 bases, there was a span of 8 bases. Germline V lookup: CDR1 SQVTM, CDR2 ANQGSEA. The CDR3 DNA follows: TGCAGCGTTGGAGGGGATCAAGAGACCCAGTACTTC. Translating it yields CSVGGDQETQYF.

The chain couples TRBV7-2 to TRBJ1-5; D possibly corresponds to TRBD1 (5 bases). There are 16 residues in the CDR3. The V and J ends lost 1 base and 2 bases respectively, with 12 bases between them. Per germline, CDR1 SGHTA and CDR2 FQGNSA. CDR3 sequence reads: CASSLESGNGNQPQHF. The CDR3 region has the DNA TGTGCCAGCAGCTTAGAATCAGGGAACGGCAATCAGCCCCAGCATTTT.

The chain joins TRBV7-2 to TRBJ2-7; 9 bases map to TRBD2. Per the germline V gene, CDR1 is SGHTA and CDR2 is FQGNSA. The V segment lost 4 bases and the J segment 4 bases; nucleotides outside the gene matches: 17. The CDR3 contains 18 residues. The DNA of the CDR3 is TGTGCCAGCAGCTCCCCGCGGGGAGCGGGAGGCCTCAGGTACGAGCAGTACTTC. Protein product: CASSSPRGAGGLRYEQYF.

This clone appeared a few times. The CDR3 region is CAISESTRGLQFF. For the CDR3, the DNA is TGTGCCATCAGTGAGTCGACTAGAGGTCTGCAGTTCTTC. The chain uses TRBV10-3 and TRBJ2-1; possible D gene TRBD2, 6 bases. The CDR3 totals 13 residues. V dropped 0 bases and J dropped 12 bases, with 12 bases sitting between them. CDR1 ENHRY and CDR2 SYGVKD come from the germline V gene.

The V gene is TRBV11-3, the J gene TRBJ2-1; the D gene is possibly TRBD2 (6 bases). Germline V CDR1 and CDR2: SGHNT, YENEEA. Trimming took 5 bases from V and 7 from J, leaving 21 bases between them. This CDR3 contains 16 residues. CDR3 loop: CASSPSRWGDSNEQFF. The CDR3 region has the DNA TGTGCCAGCAGCCCCTCTCGCTGGGGGGATAGTAATGAGCAGTTCTTC.

The gene calls are TRBV27 and TRBJ2-5; D perhaps matches TRBD2 (5 bases). V was pared by 3 bases and J by 4 bases, with 9 bases between. Germline V gives CDR1 MNHEY, CDR2 SMNVEV (reference sequence). The CDR3 is 13 amino acids. This CDR3 reads CASSFARGETQYF. CDR3 nucleotide sequence: TGTGCCAGCAGTTTTGCCCGGGGAGAGACCCAGTACTTC.

Here the CDR3 DNA reads TGTGCCAGTAGTATGATTCGTTTCAGGCTAGCGGGTCCCTCTGGGGCCAACGTCCTGACTTTC. The encoded protein is CASSMIRFRLAGPSGANVLTF. The chain combines TRBV19 with TRBJ2-6; TRBD2 aligns across 8 bases. CDR1 and CDR2 from the germline V gene are LNHDA and SQIVND (reference sequence). V lost 3 bases, J lost 0 bases, and 16 bases stayed unmatched. There are 21 residues in the CDR3.

This chain links TRBV7-2 with TRBJ2-1, with D possibly matching TRBD2 (5 bases). The V end was cut by 0 bases, the J end by 7 bases, with 13 bases between. Germline CDR1 is SGHTA and CDR2 is FQGNSA. The CDR3 covers 15 residues. The CDR3 region is CASSLALGVGNEQFF. For the CDR3, the DNA is TGTGCCAGCAGCTTAGCGCTGGGAGTCGGGAATGAGCAGTTCTTC.

The CDR3 DNA follows: TGTGCCAGCAGTTTATTCGGTCAGCCCCAGCATTTT. Its translation: CASSLFGQPQHF. V is TRBV28 and J is TRBJ1-5; no firm D call. Trimming took 1 base from V and 6 from J, leaving 4 bases between them. Germline V lookup: CDR1 MDHEN, CDR2 SYDVKM. CDR3 length equals 12 residues.

The rearrangement links TRBV5-1 to TRBJ1-3; maybe TRBD1 (6 bases). From germline, CDR1 is SGHRS and CDR2 YFSETQ. This CDR3 has 15 residues. The V end lost 3 bases, the J end lost 4 bases, and 14 bases lay between the germline ends. The CDR3 nucleotides are TGCGCCAGCAGCTCTCTACAGGGCGGCGGAAACACCATATATTTT. It is translated as CASSSLQGGGNTIYF.

The CDR3 region has the DNA TGTGCCAGTAGTATTGTCGTTTGGAGGGGGCCGGGCTACACCTTC. Translation gives CASSIVVWRGPGYTF. This chain uses TRBV19 with TRBJ1-2; 7 bases are shared with TRBD1. CDR1 LNHDA and CDR2 SQIVND come from the germline V gene (reference sequence). V lost 3 bases, J lost 8 bases, and 12 bases stayed unmatched. The CDR3 runs to 15 residues.

The chain links TRBV5-1 to TRBJ2-3, with 11 bases that match TRBD2. The V gene's germline CDR1 is SGHRS and CDR2 YFSETQ. The CDR3 covers 18 residues. The trim removed 3 bases at V and 1 base at J, leaving 10 bases unmatched. In DNA, the CDR3 is TGCGCCAGCAGCTCAACTAGCGGGAGAAGCAGGGGCACAGATACGCAGTATTTT. Protein: CASSSTSGRSRGTDTQYF.

The V gene is TRBV5-1, the J gene TRBJ2-1, with D unclear. The CDR3 sequence is 16 residues long. Germline CDR1 is SGHRS and CDR2 is YFSETQ. The ends were cut back, 0 bases at V and 5 bases at J, with 15 bases in the middle. CDR3 loop: CASSLVVRPVHNEQFF. The CDR3 coding sequence is TGCGCCAGCAGCTTGGTCGTGCGGCCGGTCCACAATGAGCAGTTCTTC.

The chain joins TRBV14 to TRBJ1-4; D gene unclear. This CDR3 has 15 amino acids. In germline, CDR1 is SGHDN, CDR2 FVKESK. Trimming left V 4 bases short and J 4 bases short, with 13 bases between. The CDR3 nucleotides are TGTGCCAGCAGCCGTGGGCAGACGGATAATGAAAAACTGTTTTTT. Protein sequence: CASSRGQTDNEKLFF.

This clone was recorded a few times. This CDR3 is CASSLLAGAGELFF. The DNA for the CDR3 is TGTGCCAGCAGTTTACTAGCGGGAGCCGGGGAGCTGTTTTTT. The chain employs TRBV28 and TRBJ2-2; 10 bases map to TRBD2. The germline CDR1 and CDR2 sequences are MDHEN and SYDVKM. V lost 2 bases, J lost 6 bases, and 0 bases stayed unmatched. This CDR3 has 14 residues.

V is TRBV18 and J is TRBJ2-1, with TRBD2 as a possible D gene (6 bases). The CDR3 is 11 amino acids. CDR1 KGHSH and CDR2 LQKENI come from the germline V gene. The V gene lost 6 bases and the J gene lost 9 bases, with 9 bases spanning the gap. The CDR3 DNA follows: TGTGCCAGCTCCCGGGGGTTTGAGCAGTTCTTC. Translating it yields CASSRGFEQFF.

J is TRBJ2-3 and V is TRBV10-3; D remains ambiguous. The CDR3 has 14 residues. Germline values: CDR1 ENHRY, CDR2 SYGVKD. V lost 3 bases and J lost 0, with 7 bases in between. CDR3 DNA sequence: TGTGCCATCAGTGATGTGGTTAGCACAGATACGCAGTATTTT. Translating gives CAISDVVSTDTQYF.

This chain connects TRBV6-5 to TRBJ1-2, with D perhaps matching TRBD1 (5 bases). This CDR3 has 12 residues. Trimming took 5 bases from V and 8 from J, leaving 12 bases between them. Germline CDR1 MNHEY, CDR2 SVGAGI. CDR3 sequence reads: CASSGRVSGYTF. Here the CDR3 DNA reads TGTGCCAGCAGTGGCAGGGTTTCGGGCTACACCTTC.

Relative to its sample, this clone is medium-sized. This chain joins TRBV2 and TRBJ1-5, with unresolved D. The CDR3 extends over 9 amino acids. The V and J ends lost 8 bases and 6 bases respectively, with 2 bases between them. Germline loops: CDR1 SNHLY, CDR2 FYNNEI. CDR3 loop: CASGQPQHF. CDR3 coding DNA: TGTGCCAGCGGTCAGCCCCAGCATTTT.

This chain links TRBV14 with TRBJ2-1, with 12 bases identical to TRBD2. This CDR3 comprises 18 residues. Germline assignment: CDR1 SGHDN and CDR2 FVKESK. Germline trimming cut 4 bases from V and 0 bases from J; bases unmatched to any gene: 7. In nucleotides, the CDR3 is TGTGCCAGCAGCCCCTGGACTAGCGGGACGAGCTCCTACAATGAGCAGTTCTTC. Its protein is CASSPWTSGTSSYNEQFF.

The chain combines TRBV5-1 with TRBJ2-7, with TRBD2 identical over 13 bases. Trimming removed 0 bases from V and 6 bases from J; junction bases left unmatched: 3. Per the germline V gene, CDR1 is SGHRS and CDR2 is YFSETQ. The CDR3 has 15 residues. The CDR3 sequence is CASSLGGLAGVEQYF. CDR3 nucleotides: TGCGCCAGCAGCTTGGGAGGACTAGCGGGAGTCGAGCAGTACTTC.

About this clone: One end of the junction does not line up with germline, which may come from a read error. CDR3 DNA: TGTGCCAGCAGTGAAGCGCGACGGGTCTTC. Translation: CASSEARRVF. V usage is TRBV2 and J usage is TRBJ2-7; D gene uncertain. This CDR3 contains 10 residues. Germline CDR1 is SNHLY and CDR2 is FYNNEI.

The chain has TRBV2 and TRBJ2-3; D unclear. CDR3 length: 14 amino acids. The germline V gene encodes CDR1 SNHLY and CDR2 FYNNEI. V shed 10 bases and J shed 0 bases, with 14 bases lying between them. In DNA form, the CDR3 reads TGTGCCATCCGGACCGGAGATAGCACAGATACGCAGTATTTT. Translation: CAIRTGDSTDTQYF.